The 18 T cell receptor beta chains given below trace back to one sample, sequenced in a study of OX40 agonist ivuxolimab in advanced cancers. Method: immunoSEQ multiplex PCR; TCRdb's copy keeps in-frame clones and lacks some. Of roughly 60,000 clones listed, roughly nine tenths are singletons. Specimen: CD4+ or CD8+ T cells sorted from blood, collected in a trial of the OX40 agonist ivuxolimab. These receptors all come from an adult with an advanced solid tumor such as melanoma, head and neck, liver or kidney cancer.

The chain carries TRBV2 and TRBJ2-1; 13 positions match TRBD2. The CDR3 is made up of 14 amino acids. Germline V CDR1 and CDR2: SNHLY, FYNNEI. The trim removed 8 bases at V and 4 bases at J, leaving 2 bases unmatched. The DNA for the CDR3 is TGTGCCAGCGGACTAGCGGGAGTTTACAATGAGCAGTTCTTC. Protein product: CASGLAGVYNEQFF.

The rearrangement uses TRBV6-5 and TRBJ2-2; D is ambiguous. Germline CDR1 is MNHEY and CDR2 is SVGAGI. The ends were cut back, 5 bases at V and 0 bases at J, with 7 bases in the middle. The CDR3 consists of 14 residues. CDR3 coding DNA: TGTGCCAGCAGTGTCGGTTCGAACACCGGGGAGCTGTTTTTT. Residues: CASSVGSNTGELFF.

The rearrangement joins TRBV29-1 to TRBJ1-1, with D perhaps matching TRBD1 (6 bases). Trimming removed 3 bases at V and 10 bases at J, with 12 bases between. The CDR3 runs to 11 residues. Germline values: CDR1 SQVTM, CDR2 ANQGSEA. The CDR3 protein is CSVEGGARAFF. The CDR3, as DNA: TGCAGCGTTGAGGGGGGGGCGCGAGCTTTCTTT.

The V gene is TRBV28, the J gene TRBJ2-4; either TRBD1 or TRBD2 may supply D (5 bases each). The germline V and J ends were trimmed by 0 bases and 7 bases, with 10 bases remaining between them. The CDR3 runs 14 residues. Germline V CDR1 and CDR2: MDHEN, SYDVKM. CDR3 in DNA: TGTGCCAGCAGTTTATGGAGGGGCGCGAACATTCAGTACTTC. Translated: CASSLWRGANIQYF. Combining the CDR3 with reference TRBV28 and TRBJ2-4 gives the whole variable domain DVKVTQSSRYLVKRTGEKVFLECVQDMDHENMFWYRQDPGLGLRLIYFSYDVKMKEKGDIPEGYSVSREKKERFSLILESASTNQTSMYLCASSLWRGANIQYFGAGTRLSVL.

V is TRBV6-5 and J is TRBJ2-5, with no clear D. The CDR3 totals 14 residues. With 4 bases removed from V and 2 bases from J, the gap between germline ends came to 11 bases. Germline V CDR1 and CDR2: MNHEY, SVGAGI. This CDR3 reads CASSSPRRQETQYF. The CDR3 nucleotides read TGTGCCAGCAGTTCACCCAGACGACAAGAGACCCAGTACTTC.

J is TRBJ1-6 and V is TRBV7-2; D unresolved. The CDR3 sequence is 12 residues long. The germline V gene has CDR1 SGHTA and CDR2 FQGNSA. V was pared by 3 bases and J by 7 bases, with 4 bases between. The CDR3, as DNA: TGTGCCAGCAGCTTCCAGAATTCACCCCTCCACTTT. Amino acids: CASSFQNSPLHF.

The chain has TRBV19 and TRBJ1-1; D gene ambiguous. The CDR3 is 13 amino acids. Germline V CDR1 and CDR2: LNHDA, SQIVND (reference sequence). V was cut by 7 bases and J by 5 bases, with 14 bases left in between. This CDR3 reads CASTPQPGTEAFF. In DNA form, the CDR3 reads TGTGCCAGTACCCCCCAACCCGGGACTGAAGCTTTCTTT.

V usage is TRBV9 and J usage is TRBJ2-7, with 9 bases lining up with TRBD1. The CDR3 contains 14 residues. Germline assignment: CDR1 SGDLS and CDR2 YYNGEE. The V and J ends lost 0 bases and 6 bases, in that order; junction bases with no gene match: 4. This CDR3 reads CASSVEGTGIEQYF. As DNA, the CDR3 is TGTGCCAGCAGCGTAGAAGGGACAGGGATCGAGCAGTACTTC.

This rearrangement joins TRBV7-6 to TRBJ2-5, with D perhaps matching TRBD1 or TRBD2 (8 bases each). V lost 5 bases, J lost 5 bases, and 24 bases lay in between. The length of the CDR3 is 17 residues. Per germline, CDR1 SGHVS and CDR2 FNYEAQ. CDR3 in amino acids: CASSGRQGTLAGETQYF. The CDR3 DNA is TGTGCCAGCAGCGGACGACAGGGGACATTAGCGGGGGAGACCCAGTACTTC.

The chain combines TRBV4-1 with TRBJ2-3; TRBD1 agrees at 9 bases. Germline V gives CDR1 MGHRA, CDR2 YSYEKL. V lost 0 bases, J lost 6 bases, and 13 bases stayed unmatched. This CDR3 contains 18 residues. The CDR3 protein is CASSQEATGTGIWDTQYF. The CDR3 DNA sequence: TGCGCCAGCAGCCAAGAAGCGACCGGGACAGGGATTTGGGATACGCAGTATTTT.

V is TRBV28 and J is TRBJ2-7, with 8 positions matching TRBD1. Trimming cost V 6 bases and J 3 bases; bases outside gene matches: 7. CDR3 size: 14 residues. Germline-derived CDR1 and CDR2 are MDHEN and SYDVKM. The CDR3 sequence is CASSPTGGVYEQYF. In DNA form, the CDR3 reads TGTGCCAGCAGCCCTACAGGGGGAGTCTACGAGCAGTACTTC.

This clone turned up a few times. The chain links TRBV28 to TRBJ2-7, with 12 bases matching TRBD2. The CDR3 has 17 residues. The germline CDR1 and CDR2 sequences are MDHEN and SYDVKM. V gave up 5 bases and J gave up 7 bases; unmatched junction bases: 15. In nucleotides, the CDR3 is TGTGCCAGCAGTGCACTAGCGGGAGGCCACACACTAGGAGAGCAGTACTTC. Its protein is CASSALAGGHTLGEQYF. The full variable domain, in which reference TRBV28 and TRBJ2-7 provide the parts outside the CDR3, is DVKVTQSSRYLVKRTGEKVFLECVQDMDHENMFWYRQDPGLGLRLIYFSYDVKMKEKGDIPEGYSVSREKKERFSLILESASTNQTSMYLCASSALAGGHTLGEQYFGPGTRLTVT.

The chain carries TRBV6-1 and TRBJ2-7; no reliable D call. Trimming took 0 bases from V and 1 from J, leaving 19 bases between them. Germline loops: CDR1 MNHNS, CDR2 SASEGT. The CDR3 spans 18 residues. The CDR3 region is CASSEALYRLRTSYEQYF. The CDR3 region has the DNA TGTGCCAGCAGTGAAGCCCTGTATCGGCTGAGGACGTCCTACGAGCAGTACTTC.

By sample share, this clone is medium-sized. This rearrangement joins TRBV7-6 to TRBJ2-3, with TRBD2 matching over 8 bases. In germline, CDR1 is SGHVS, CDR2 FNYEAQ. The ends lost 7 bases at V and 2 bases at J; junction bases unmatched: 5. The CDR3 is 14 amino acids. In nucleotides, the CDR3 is TGTGCCAGCACCTCGGGAGGGGCCACAGATACGCAGTATTTT. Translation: CASTSGGATDTQYF.

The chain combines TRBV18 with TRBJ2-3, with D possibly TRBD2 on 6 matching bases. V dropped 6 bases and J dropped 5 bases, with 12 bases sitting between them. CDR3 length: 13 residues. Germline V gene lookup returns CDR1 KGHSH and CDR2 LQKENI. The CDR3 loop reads CASSLANLDTQYF. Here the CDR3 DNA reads TGTGCCAGCTCTCTAGCGAACTTAGATACGCAGTATTTT.

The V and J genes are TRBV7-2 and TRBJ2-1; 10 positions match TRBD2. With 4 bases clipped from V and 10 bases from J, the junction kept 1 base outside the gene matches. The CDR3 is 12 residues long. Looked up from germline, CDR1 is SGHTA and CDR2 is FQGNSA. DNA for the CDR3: TGTGCCAGCAGCTGGGGACTAGCGGAGCAGTTCTTC. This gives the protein CASSWGLAEQFF. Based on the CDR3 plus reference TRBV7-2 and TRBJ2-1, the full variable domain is GAGVSQSPSNKVTEKGKDVELRCDPISGHTALYWYRQSLGQGLEFLIYFQGNSAPDKSGLPSDRFSAERTGGSVSTLTIQRTQQEDSAVYLCASSWGLAEQFFGPGTRLTVL.

This chain's CDR3 is CASSAGASGSWGTDTQYF. The CDR3 DNA reads TGTGCCAGCAGCGCCGGGGCTAGCGGGAGCTGGGGCACAGATACGCAGTATTTT. This rearrangement joins TRBV9 to TRBJ2-3; 10 bases are a match to TRBD2. V shed 3 bases, J shed 1 base, and the junction held 11 bases outside the gene matches. CDR1 is SGDLS, CDR2 YYNGEE, per germline. The CDR3 totals 18 residues.

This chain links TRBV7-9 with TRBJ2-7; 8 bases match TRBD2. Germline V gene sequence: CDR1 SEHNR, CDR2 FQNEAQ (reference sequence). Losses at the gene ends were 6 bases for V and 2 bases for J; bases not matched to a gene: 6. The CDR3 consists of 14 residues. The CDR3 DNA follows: TGTGCCAGCAGTGTAGCGGGGCTGACCTACGAGCAGTACTTC. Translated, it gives CASSVAGLTYEQYF.